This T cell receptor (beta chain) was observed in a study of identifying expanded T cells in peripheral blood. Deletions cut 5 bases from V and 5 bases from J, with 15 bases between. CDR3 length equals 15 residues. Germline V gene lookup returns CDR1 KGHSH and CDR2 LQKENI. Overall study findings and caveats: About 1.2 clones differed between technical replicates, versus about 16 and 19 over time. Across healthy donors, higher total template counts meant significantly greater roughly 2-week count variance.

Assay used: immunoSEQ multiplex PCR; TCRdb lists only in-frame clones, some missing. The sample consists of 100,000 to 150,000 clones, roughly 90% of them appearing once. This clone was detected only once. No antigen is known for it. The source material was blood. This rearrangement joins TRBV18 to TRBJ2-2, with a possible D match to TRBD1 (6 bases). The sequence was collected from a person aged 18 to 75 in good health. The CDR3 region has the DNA TGTGCCAGCTCATCCAGCCCTACAGGGACCGGGGAGCTGTTTTTT. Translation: CASSSSPTGTGELFF.